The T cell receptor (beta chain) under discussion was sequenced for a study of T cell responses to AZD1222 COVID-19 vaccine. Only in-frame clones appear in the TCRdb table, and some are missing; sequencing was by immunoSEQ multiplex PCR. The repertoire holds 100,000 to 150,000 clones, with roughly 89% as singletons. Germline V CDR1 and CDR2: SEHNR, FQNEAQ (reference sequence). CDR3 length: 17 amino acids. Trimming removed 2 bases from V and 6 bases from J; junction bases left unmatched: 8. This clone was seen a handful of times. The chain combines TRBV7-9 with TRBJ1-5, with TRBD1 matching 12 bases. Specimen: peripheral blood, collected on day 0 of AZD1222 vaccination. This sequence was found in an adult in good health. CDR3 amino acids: CASSLSRDRGHGQPQHF. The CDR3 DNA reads TGTGCCAGCAGCTTATCCCGGGACAGGGGGCACGGTCAGCCCCAGCATTTT. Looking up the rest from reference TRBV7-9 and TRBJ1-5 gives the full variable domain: DTGVSQNPRHKITKRGQNVTFRCDPISEHNRLYWYRQTLGQGPEFLTYFQNEAQLEKSRLLSDRFSAERPKGSFSTLEIQRTEQGDSAMYLCASSLSRDRGHGQPQHFGDGTRLSIL.